This T cell receptor beta chain was captured by sequencing in a study of T-cell memory formation after mild COVID-19. The germline CDR1 and CDR2 sequences are LNHDA and SQIVND (reference sequence). With V trimmed by 6 bases and J by 5 bases, 22 bases remained unmatched. The CDR3 is 18 residues long. TCRdb passed the 5' RACE reads through MiXCR, listing each CDR3 protein once. The table records roughly 240,000 distinct CDR3 sequences, 15% to 20% of them present only once. The source is a young man who had mild COVID-19 (a few samples of this study predate the infection). Cell type and time point are not known. The chain links TRBV19 to TRBJ2-7; 7 nucleotides align to TRBD2. The sequenced sample was PBMCs or a T cell subset sorted from them (not recorded which). The CDR3 sequence is CASRIGYRRGLAENEQYF. In DNA, the CDR3 is TGTGCCAGTAGAATCGGGTATCGGAGAGGGCTAGCGGAGAACGAGCAGTACTTC.